The present entry profiles one T cell receptor (beta chain) with its context. CDR3 length: 14 residues. The germline gives CDR1 SGHTA, CDR2 FQGTGA. V was pared by 6 bases and J by 4 bases, with 14 bases between. The record originates from a study of cytomegalovirus exposure and HLA in healthy donors. The PCR ran on 60 Vbeta and 13 Jbeta primers. Using immunoSEQ multiplex PCR, the repertoire was profiled, and TCRdb retains in-frame clones only, with some absent. Counted here are 200,000 to 250,000 clones, almost 70% occurring once; the ten biggest clones make up less than 3%. The chain links TRBV7-3 to TRBJ2-3, with D possibly matching TRBD1 (5 bases). The specimen was PBMCs. The sequence was collected from a middle-aged man in good health and CMV-seropositive. The CDR3 DNA is TGTGCCAGCAGTCTGCCAGGGCGGCCAGATACGCAGTATTTT. Protein product: CASSLPGRPDTQYF.